This T cell receptor beta chain was documented in a study of T cell responses to AZD1222 COVID-19 vaccine. Whole-study results and caveats: Among the donors, most were white British and more were female, and clonal diversity was possibly underestimated. Repertoire collection took place solely once the T cell response had peaked.

The V and J ends lost 4 bases and 7 bases respectively, with 13 bases between them. Germline V gives CDR1 KGHSH, CDR2 LQKENI. The CDR3 extends over 13 amino acids. TCRdb's copy holds only in-frame clones and misses some; the assay was immunoSEQ multiplex PCR. The sample includes around 150,000 clones, 90% of them seen just once. Regarding this clone: The antigen is unknown.

The genes are TRBV18 and TRBJ1-1, with D unresolved. The source is an adult who received the AZD1222 COVID-19 vaccine. The material was peripheral blood, obtained 28 days after the second AZD1222 dose. CDR3 in amino acids: CASSRPDGLEAFF. For the CDR3, the DNA is TGTGCCAGCTCACGCCCGGACGGTCTTGAAGCTTTCTTT.